Listed below are T cell receptor beta chains from one sample, sequenced in a study of human T cells and chemical hapten exposure. One entry per CDR3 protein results from TCRdb running MiXCR on the RACE reads. The table lists 150,000 to 200,000 distinct CDR3 sequences, 24% of them singletons. The sample in question was whole blood, obtained in connection with sensitization to the hapten diphenylcyclopropenone (DPC). The source of these receptors is a woman aged 40 to 50 with alopecia areata. Some clones in this sample may be carry-over from other donors' samples. CDR3s include the opening cysteine and the closing phenylalanine or tryptophan. D genes are given only for firm matches. Clone size appears in some rows only: once, few, many, or a class for an expanded clone.

>TRBD1|NA|TRBJ2-7|TRBV29-1
TGCAGCGTTTTAAAGGACAGGGGGTATAACGAGCAGTACTTC
CSVLKDRGYNEQYF
>NA|NA|TRBJ1-1|TRBV6-6
TGTGCCAGCAGTTACCTTGAGAACACTGAAGCTTTCTTT
CASSYLENTEAFF
>TRBD1|few|TRBJ1-5|TRBV6-6
TGTGCCAGCAGTTACTCGGGGAGATTACAGGGGGCCCCAAGCAGCAATCAGCCCCAGCATTTT
CASSYSGRLQGAPSSNQPQHF
>TRBD2|NA|TRBJ2-1|TRBV20-1
TGCAGTGCTAGCTCTGGGTGGCTAGCGGAGTACAATGAGCAGTTCTTC
CSASSGWLAEYNEQFF
>TRBD1|NA|TRBJ2-1|TRBV7-9
TGTGCCAGCATAGGGGGGGCAGGACAGGGGAAGGGTGAGCAGTTCTTC
CASIGGAGQGKGEQFF
>NA|NA|TRBJ2-1|TRBV7-2
TGTGCCAGCAGCCCTACTAGTGGAGCGAATGAGCAGTTCTTC
CASSPTSGANEQFF
>NA|NA|TRBJ1-5|TRBV18
TGTGCCAGCAGCCCAGCCGGTTCCAATCAGCCCCAGCATTTT
CASSPAGSNQPQHF
>NA|few|TRBJ2-1|TRBV7-9
TGTGCCAGCAGCTTTACCGGGACGAATGAGCAGTTCTTC
CASSFTGTNEQFF
>TRBD1|few|TRBJ1-1|TRBV3-1
TGTGCCAGCAAGGCAGGGGGGAACACTGAAGCTTTCTTT
CASKAGGNTEAFF
>NA|few|TRBJ2-5|TRBV9
TGTGCCAGCGGTTTAGGGGAGACCCAGTACTTC
CASGLGETQYF
>NA|NA|TRBJ2-2|TRBV4-1
TGCGCCAGCAGCCCCACAGGGTTGATCGGGGAGCTGTTTTTT
CASSPTGLIGELFF
>TRBD2|NA|TRBJ2-2|TRBV7-2
TGTGCCAGCAGCTTCTTTACTAGCGGGAGTAGGGGGGAGCTGTTTTTT
CASSFFTSGSRGELFF
>TRBD1|few|TRBJ2-7|TRBV29-1
TGCAGCGTTGAGGCACAGGGGGGTTCCTACGAGCAGTACTTC
CSVEAQGGSYEQYF
>NA|NA|TRBJ2-3|TRBV29-1
TGCAGCGTGGATACGGGCCGCACTGGAGATACGCAGTATTTT
CSVDTGRTGDTQYF
>TRBD1|NA|TRBJ2-7|TRBV28
TGTGCCAGCAGTTTATTCCGGACAGGGTACGAGCAGTACTTC
CASSLFRTGYEQYF
>NA|NA|TRBJ2-2|TRBV9
TGTGCCAGCAGCGTAGCGGGCACCACCGGGGAGCTGTTTTTT
CASSVAGTTGELFF
>TRBD1|NA|TRBJ2-7|TRBV11-3
TGTGCCAGCAGCTCCAGACAGGGATCCGAGCAGTACTTC
CASSSRQGSEQYF
>TRBD2|once|TRBJ2-2|TRBV5-4
TGTGCCAGCAGGTTACAGCGGGATAGTAACACCGGGGAGCTGTTTTTT
CASRLQRDSNTGELFF
>TRBD1|NA|TRBJ1-2|TRBV29-1
TGCAGCGTTGAAGATCTTCCAGGGGGCGATTCTGGCTACACCTTC
CSVEDLPGGDSGYTF
>NA|NA|TRBJ1-5|TRBV20-1
TGCAGTGCTACGGATAGCAATCAGCCCCAGCATTTT
CSATDSNQPQHF
>NA|NA|TRBJ2-3|TRBV27
TGTGCCAGCAGTTCTGGGGCCACAGATACGCAGTATTTT
CASSSGATDTQYF
>NA|NA|TRBJ1-3|TRBV4-3
TGCGCCAGCAGCCAACGCAGTTACTCTGGAAACACCATATATTTT
CASSQRSYSGNTIYF
>NA|NA|TRBJ1-2|TRBV6-5
TGTGCCAGCAGTCCATGGACTAACTATGGCTACACCTTC
CASSPWTNYGYTF
>TRBD2|NA|TRBJ2-7|TRBV6-2/TRBV6-3
TGTGCCAGCAGTTACCCGCCTAGCGGGAGTTACGAGCAGTACTTC
CASSYPPSGSYEQYF
>NA|many|TRBJ2-1|TRBV7-2
TGTGCCAGCAGCCCTAGACACTCGAGCTCCTACAATGAGCAGTTCTTC
CASSPRHSSSYNEQFF
>NA|NA|TRBJ1-1|TRBV20-1
TGCAGTGCTAGAGTGCCAGACCGGGGGACAACAGAAGCTTTCTTT
CSARVPDRGTTEAFF
>NA|few|TRBJ2-3|TRBV5-4
TGTGCCAGCAGCTTGGCCCCGGGACCGCTCACAGATACGCAGTATTTT
CASSLAPGPLTDTQYF
>NA|few|TRBJ2-5|TRBV20-1
TGCAGTGCTAGGAAGGAGGGAGGTCAAGAGACCCAGTACTTC
CSARKEGGQETQYF
>NA|few|TRBJ1-3|TRBV7-2
TGTGCCAGCAGCCCGACCGGGCCTAGAAACACCATATATTTT
CASSPTGPRNTIYF
>TRBD1|once|TRBJ1-2|TRBV12-3/TRBV12-4
TGTGCCAGCAGCGGTTCCGGTCGGACAGGGGGTGGCTACACCTTC
CASSGSGRTGGGYTF
>TRBD2|NA|TRBJ2-3|TRBV20-1
TGCAGTGCTAGTGCGGCGGGAGGGCTCCGAGATACGCAGTATTTT
CSASAAGGLRDTQYF
>TRBD2|many|TRBJ2-5|TRBV20-1
TGCAGTTCACTAGCGGGGAACCAAGAGACCCAGTACTTC
CSSLAGNQETQYF
>NA|once|TRBJ1-1|TRBV20-1
TGCAGTGCGCCCCCCGCCGTCACTGAAGCTTTCTTT
CSAPPAVTEAFF
>TRBD2|many|TRBJ2-7|TRBV7-6
TGTGCCAGCAGCGGCTCCGGGGGGTACGAGCAGTACTTC
CASSGSGGYEQYF
>NA|many|TRBJ2-1|TRBV7-6
TGTGCCAGCTCGCCTGGGCGGGGGCTCAGTAATGAGCAGTTCTTC
CASSPGRGLSNEQFF
>NA|NA|TRBJ2-1|TRBV6-5
TGTGCCAGCAGTTACTCGGGCCTCGGCCATGAGCAGTTCTTC
CASSYSGLGHEQFF